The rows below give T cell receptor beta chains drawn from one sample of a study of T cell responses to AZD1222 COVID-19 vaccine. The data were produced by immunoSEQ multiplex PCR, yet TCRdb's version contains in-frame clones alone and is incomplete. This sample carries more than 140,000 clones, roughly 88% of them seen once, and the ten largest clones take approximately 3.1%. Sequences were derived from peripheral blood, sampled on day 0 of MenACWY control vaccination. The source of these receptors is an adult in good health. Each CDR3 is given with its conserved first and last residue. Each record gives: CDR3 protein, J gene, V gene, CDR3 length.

CDR3: CASSPYSWASNNEQFF
J: TRBJ2-1
V: TRBV7-3
length: 16

CDR3: CASLGAGEQETQYF
J: TRBJ2-5
V: TRBV6-5
length: 14

CDR3: CASSLSPEGYNSPLHF
J: TRBJ1-6
V: TRBV7-9
length: 16

CDR3: CASSLSANSYEQYF
J: TRBJ2-7
V: TRBV7-9
length: 14

CDR3: CASSQGVSGARYNEQFF
J: TRBJ2-1
V: TRBV4-3
length: 17

CDR3: CASSSGTANTGELFF
J: TRBJ2-2
V: TRBV5-1
length: 15

CDR3: CAWSVDGPREFF
J: TRBJ2-1
V: TRBV30
length: 12

CDR3: CASSRDIGNTIYF
J: TRBJ1-3
V: TRBV2
length: 13

CDR3: CASSFRTGLETQYF
J: TRBJ2-5
V: TRBV5-8
length: 14

CDR3: CASSITGIYEQYF
J: TRBJ2-7
V: TRBV19
length: 13

CDR3: CASSISGGDTDTQYF
J: TRBJ2-3
V: TRBV6-5
length: 15

CDR3: CASSLAGNEQFF
J: TRBJ2-1
V: TRBV27
length: 12

CDR3: CASTRGQSSSYEQYF
J: TRBJ2-7
V: TRBV5-1
length: 15

CDR3: CASSLGTGTTNQPQHF
J: TRBJ1-5
V: TRBV18
length: 16

CDR3: CASIEDTEAFF
J: TRBJ1-1
V: TRBV6-5
length: 11

CDR3: CASSQMTGTAPNSPLHF
J: TRBJ1-6
V: TRBV7-2
length: 17

CDR3: CASSYEIYEQYF
J: TRBJ2-7
V: TRBV6-2/TRBV6-3
length: 12

CDR3: CASSQAVGGSPLHF
J: TRBJ1-6
V: TRBV4-1
length: 14

CDR3: CASSLSQGGGELFF
J: TRBJ2-2
V: TRBV28
length: 14

CDR3: CASGPAGELFF
J: TRBJ2-2
V: TRBV12-5
length: 11

CDR3: CASSVGGTDTQYF
J: TRBJ2-3
V: TRBV9
length: 13

CDR3: CASSLPATYEQYF
J: TRBJ2-7
V: TRBV28
length: 13